The T cell receptor (beta chain) described here comes from a study of shared clonotypes between healthy human individuals. It was CD45RO-negative cells, positively selected for CCR7, that made up naive CD8 cells, with terminally differentiated effector memory CD45RA+ cells excluded. Once extracted for a subset, genomic DNA was divided evenly among several immunoSEQ plates. Generated by immunoSEQ multiplex PCR, the TCRdb table keeps only in-frame clones and is missing some. The table shows around 2.1 million clones, with roughly 91% occurring only once. CDR1 and CDR2 from the germline V gene are SGHVS and FQNEAQ. This CDR3 comprises 15 residues. V was cut by 3 bases and J by 0 bases, with 9 bases left in between.

The chain uses TRBV7-8 and TRBJ2-1; D gene unclear. Sequencing input: naive CD8+ T cells from PBMCs. This TCR was recovered from a young man in good health. Some clones in this sample may be carry-over from other donors' samples. CDR3 amino acids: CASSFGWSSYNEQFF. The CDR3 DNA reads TGTGCCAGCAGCTTCGGGTGGAGCTCCTACAATGAGCAGTTCTTC.